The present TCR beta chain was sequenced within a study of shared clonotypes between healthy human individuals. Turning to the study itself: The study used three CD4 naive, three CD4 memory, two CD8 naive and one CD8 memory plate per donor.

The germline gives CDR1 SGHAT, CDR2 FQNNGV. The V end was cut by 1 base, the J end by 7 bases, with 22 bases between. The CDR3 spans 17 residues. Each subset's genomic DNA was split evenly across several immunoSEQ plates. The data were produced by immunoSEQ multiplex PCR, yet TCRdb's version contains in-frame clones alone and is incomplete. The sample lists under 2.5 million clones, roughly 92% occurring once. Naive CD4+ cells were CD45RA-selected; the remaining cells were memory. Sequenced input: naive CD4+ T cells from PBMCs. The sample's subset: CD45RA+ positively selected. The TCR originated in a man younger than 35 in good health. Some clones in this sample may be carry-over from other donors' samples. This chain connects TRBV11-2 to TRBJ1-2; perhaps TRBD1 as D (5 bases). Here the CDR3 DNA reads TGTGCCAGCAGCTTAGTGAGATCGGGGCCCGATGGCGGTGGCTACACCTTC. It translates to CASSLVRSGPDGGGYTF.